This entry features one T cell receptor beta chain sequence. The entry originates in a study of T cells in tuberculosis. Study observations and caveats: The stringent gate may have excluded weak CD1B-GMM tetramer binders.

TCRdb keeps only in-frame clones here, not all; method: immunoSEQ multiplex PCR. The sample has approximately 88,000 clones; roughly 93% are singletons. Sorting used thawed, overnight-rested PBMC stained with anti-CD3, a viability dye and GMM-loaded CD1B tetramer. C32 glucose monomycolate from Rhodococcus equi was loaded onto the CD1B tetramers. V was shortened by 4 bases and J by 3 bases, with 12 bases between the two germline ends. The CDR3 contains 13 residues. Germline V gene data show CDR1 as GTSNPN and CDR2 as SVGIG (reference sequence). This chain links TRBV30 with TRBJ2-5; D may be TRBD1 (5 bases). The sample comprised CD1b-GMM tetramer-negative cells sorted from PBMCs. The sequence was collected from an adult woman with latent tuberculosis. The CDR3, as DNA: TGTGCCTGGATGCAGGGTAGAAAAGAGACCCAGTACTTC. Its protein product is CAWMQGRKETQYF.